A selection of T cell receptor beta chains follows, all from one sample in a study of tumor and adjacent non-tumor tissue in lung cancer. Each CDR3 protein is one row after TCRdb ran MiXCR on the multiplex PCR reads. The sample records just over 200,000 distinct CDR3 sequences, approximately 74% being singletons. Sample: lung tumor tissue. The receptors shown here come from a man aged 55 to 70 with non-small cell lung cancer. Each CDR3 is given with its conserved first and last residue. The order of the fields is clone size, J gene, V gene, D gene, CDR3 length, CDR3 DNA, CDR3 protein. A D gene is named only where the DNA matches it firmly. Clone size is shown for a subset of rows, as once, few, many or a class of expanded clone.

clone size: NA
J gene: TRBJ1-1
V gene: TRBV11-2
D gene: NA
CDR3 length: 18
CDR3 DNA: TGTGCCACCAGCTTAGTTGTCCGGGACAAATGGGCGAACGCTGAAGCTTTCTTT
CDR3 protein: CATSLVVRDKWANAEAFF

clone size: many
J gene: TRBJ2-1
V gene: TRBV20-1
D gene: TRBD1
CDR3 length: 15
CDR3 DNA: TGCAGTGCTAGACCGAACAGGGGATGGTGGGATGAGCAGTTCTTC
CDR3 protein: CSARPNRGWWDEQFF

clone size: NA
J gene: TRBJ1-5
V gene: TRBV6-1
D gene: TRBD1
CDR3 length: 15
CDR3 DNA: TGTGCCAGCATCAGTGGACAGGGGGTGAGTCAGCCCCAGCATTTT
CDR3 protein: CASISGQGVSQPQHF

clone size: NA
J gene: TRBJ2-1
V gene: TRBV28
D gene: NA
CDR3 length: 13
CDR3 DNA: TGTGCCAGCAGTTTATGGCCGGGGGAGACCCAGTTCTTC
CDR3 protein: CASSLWPGETQFF

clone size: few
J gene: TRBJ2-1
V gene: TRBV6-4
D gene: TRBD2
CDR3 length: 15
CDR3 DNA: TGTGCCAGCAGTGAGGGGCTAGCGGGGGACAATGAGCAGTTCTTC
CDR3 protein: CASSEGLAGDNEQFF

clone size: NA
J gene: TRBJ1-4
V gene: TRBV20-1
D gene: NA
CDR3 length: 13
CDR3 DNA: TGCAGTGCTTCCTGGGGAGCTAATGAAAAACTGTTTTTT
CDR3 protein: CSASWGANEKLFF

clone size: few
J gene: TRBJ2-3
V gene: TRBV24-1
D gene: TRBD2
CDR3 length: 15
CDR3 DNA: TGTGCCACCAGTGATCTAGCGGGGGTCACAGATACGCAGTATTTT
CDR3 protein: CATSDLAGVTDTQYF

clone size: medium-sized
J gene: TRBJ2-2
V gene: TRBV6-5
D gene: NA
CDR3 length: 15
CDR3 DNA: TGTGCCAGCAGTTACCGGGCAGCCTACACCGGGGAGCTGTTTTTT
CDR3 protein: CASSYRAAYTGELFF

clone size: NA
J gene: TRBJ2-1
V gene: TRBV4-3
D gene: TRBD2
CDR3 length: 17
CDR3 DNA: TGCGCCAGGAGCCAAGATAGGGCGGGAGGGAACTACAATGAACAGTTCTTC
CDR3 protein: CARSQDRAGGNYNEQFF

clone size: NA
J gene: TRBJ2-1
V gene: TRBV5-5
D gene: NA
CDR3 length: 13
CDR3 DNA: TGTGCCAGCTCCCTTCAGAGGGGCGGGATCCCGTTCTTC
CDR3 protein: CASSLQRGGIPFF

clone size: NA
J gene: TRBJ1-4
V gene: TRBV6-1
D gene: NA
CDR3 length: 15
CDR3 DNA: TGTGCCATCAGTGGCCACAGGGAATCCAATGAAAAACTGTTTTTT
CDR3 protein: CAISGHRESNEKLFF

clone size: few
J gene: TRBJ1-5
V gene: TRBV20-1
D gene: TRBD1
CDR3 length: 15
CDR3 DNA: TGCAGTGCTAGAGATGTCCAGGGGGCTGTAAGGCCCCAGCATTTT
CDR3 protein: CSARDVQGAVRPQHF

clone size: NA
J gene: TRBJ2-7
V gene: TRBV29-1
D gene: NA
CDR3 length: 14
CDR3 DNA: TGCAGCGTTGTACCCTCGCGCGGGACGAACGAGCAGTACTTC
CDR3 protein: CSVVPSRGTNEQYF

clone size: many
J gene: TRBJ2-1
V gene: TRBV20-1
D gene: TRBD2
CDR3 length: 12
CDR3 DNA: TGCAGTGCTAAGGTGGGACTAAATGAGCAGTTCTTC
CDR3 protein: CSAKVGLNEQFF

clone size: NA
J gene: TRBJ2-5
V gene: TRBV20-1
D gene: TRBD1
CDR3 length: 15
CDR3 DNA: TGCAGTGCTAACCCGGGACAGGGTACCCAAGAGACCCAGTACTTC
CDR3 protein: CSANPGQGTQETQYF

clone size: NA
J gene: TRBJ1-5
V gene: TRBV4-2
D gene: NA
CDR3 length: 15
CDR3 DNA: TGTGACAGCAGCTTGGCGGACGGGTTCAATCAGCCCCAGCATTTT
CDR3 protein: CDSSLADGFNQPQHF

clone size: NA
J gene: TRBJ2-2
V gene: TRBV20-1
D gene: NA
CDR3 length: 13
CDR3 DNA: TGCAGTGGTAGACAGAGGGCCACCTGGGAGCTGTTTTTT
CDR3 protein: CSGRQRATWELFF

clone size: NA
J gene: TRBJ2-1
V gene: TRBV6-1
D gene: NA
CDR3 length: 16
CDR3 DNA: TGTGCCAGCAGTGAAATTTCGGGGGCCGTATCCAATGAGCAGTTCTTC
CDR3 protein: CASSEISGAVSNEQFF

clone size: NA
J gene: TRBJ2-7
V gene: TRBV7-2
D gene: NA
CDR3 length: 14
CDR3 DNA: TGTGCCAGCAGCTTAGACTACTGGGCCTACGAGCACTACTTC
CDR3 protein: CASSLDYWAYEHYF

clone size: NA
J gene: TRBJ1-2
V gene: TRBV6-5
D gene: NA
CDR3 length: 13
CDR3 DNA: TGTGCCAGCACCCCATCCCCTATCGGCGGCTACACCTTC
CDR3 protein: CASTPSPIGGYTF

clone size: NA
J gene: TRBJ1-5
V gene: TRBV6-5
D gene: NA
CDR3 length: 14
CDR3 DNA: TGTGCCAGCGCGACAGATTATAGCAAACAGCCACAGCATTTT
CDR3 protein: CASATDYSKQPQHF

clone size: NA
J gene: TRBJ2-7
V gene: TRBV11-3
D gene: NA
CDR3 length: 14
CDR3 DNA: TGTGCCAGCAGCCCCCGGAACGAAGCTAGCGAGCAGTACTTC
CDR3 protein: CASSPRNEASEQYF

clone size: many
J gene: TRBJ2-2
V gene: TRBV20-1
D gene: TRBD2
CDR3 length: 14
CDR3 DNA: TGCAGTGCTAGAGCGGGAGGGAACACCGGGGAGCTGTTTTTT
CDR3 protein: CSARAGGNTGELFF

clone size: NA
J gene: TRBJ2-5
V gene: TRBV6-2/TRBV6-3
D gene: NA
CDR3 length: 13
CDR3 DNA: TGTGCCAGCAGAAGGGATAACCATAAGACCCAGTACTTC
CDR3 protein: CASRRDNHKTQYF

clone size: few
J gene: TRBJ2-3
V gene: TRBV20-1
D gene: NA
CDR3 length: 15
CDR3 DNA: TGCAGTGCTAGGGGGGTTTTGTTTCCCACAGATACGCAGTATTTT
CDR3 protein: CSARGVLFPTDTQYF

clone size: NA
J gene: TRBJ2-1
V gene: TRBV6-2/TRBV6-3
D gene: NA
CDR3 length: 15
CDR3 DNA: TGTGCCAGCAGTTATAGGCTCCGATCGTACAATGAGCATTTCTTC
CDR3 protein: CASSYRLRSYNEHFF

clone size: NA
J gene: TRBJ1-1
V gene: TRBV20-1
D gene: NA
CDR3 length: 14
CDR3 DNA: TGCAGTGTTCGGCCCGGGGCGCGGGGGGCTGATGCTTTCTTT
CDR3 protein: CSVRPGARGADAFF

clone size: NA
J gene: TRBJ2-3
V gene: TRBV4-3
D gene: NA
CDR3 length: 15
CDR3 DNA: TGCGCCAGCACCCTCAGCCGCCTAAGCACAGATACGCAGTATTTT
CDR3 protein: CASTLSRLSTDTQYF

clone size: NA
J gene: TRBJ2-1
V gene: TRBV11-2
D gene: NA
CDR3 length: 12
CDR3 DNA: TGTGCCAGCAGCTTAACACGGGTTGAGCAGTTCTTC
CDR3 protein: CASSLTRVEQFF

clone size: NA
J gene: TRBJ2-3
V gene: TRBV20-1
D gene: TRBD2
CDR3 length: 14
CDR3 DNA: TGCAGTGCTAGAGTCACGGGAGGGGAAGGTACGCCGTATTTC
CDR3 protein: CSARVTGGEGTPYF

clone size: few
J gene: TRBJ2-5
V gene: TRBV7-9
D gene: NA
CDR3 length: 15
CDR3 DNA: TGTGCCAGCAGCTTATGGCGGCCCGCCGGGGAGACCCAGTACTTC
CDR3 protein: CASSLWRPAGETQYF

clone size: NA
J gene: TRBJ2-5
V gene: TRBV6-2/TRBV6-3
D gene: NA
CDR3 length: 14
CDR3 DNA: TGTGCCAGCAGTAGCCAGGGGTACCAAGTGACACAGTACTTC
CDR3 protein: CASSSQGYQVTQYF

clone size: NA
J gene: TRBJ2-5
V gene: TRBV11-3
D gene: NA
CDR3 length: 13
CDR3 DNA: TGTGCCAGCAGCCCAAGCGTGGGAGGGACCCAGTACTTC
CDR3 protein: CASSPSVGGTQYF

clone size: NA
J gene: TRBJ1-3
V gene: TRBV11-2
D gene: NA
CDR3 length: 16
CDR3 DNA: TGTGCCATCACCCTAGAGGGTTATCTCTCTGGAAACACCATATATTTT
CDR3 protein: CAITLEGYLSGNTIYF

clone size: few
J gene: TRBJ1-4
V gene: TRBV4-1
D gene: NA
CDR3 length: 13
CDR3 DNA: TGCGCCAGCAGCCGAGACTTCAATGAAAAACTGTTTTTT
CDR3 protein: CASSRDFNEKLFF

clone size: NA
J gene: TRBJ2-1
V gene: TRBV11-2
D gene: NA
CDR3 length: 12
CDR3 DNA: TGTGTCAGCAACTTAGGGGACAATGAGCAGTTGTTC
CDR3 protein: CVSNLGDNEQLF

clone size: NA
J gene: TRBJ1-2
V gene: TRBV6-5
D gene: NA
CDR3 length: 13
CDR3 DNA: TGTGCCAGCAGATCCGGAGGGTACTATGGCTACACCTTC
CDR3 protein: CASRSGGYYGYTF

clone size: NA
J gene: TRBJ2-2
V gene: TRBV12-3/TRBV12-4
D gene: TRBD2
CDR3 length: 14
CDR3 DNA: TGTGCCAGCAGCGTAGCGGGAGTGGGGGGGGAGCTGTTCTTT
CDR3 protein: CASSVAGVGGELFF

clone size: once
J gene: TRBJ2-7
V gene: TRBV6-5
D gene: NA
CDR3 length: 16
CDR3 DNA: TGTGCCAGCAGTTACACCTCGATAAGTGCCTCCTACGAGCAGTACTTC
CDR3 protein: CASSYTSISASYEQYF

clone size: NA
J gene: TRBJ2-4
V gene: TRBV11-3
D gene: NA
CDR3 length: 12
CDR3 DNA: TGTGCCAGCAGCCTCACAGGTTTCATTCAATGCTTC
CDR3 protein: CASSLTGFIQCF

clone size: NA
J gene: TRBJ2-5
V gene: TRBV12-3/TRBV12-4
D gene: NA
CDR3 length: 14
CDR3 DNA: TGTGCCAGCAGCGATGCCGGGAACCAAGAGAACCAGTACTTC
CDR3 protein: CASSDAGNQENQYF

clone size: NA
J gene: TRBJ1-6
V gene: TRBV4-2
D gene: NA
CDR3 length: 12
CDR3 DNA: TGTGCTAGCAGCCAAGATCGGGGACCCCTCAACTTT
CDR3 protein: CASSQDRGPLNF

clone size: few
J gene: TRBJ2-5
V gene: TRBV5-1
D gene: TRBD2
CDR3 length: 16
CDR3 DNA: TGCGCCAGCAGCTTGGCAGTTAGCGGGAGTGGTGAGACCCAGTACTTC
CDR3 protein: CASSLAVSGSGETQYF

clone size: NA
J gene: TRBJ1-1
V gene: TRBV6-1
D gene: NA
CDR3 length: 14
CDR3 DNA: TGTGCCAGCAGTTTTGGTTTTTTAAACACTGAAGCCTTCTTT
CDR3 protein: CASSFGFLNTEAFF

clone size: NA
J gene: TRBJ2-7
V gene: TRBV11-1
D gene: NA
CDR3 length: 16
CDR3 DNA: TGTGTCAGCAGCTTAGCGATTCGTGTTAACTCCTACGAGCAGTACTTC
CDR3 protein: CVSSLAIRVNSYEQYF

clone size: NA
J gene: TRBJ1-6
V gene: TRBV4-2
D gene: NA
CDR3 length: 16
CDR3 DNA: TGTGCCAGCAGCCAACCCCCAGGGATAGGGGATTCATCCCTCCACTTT
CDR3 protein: CASSQPPGIGDSSLHF

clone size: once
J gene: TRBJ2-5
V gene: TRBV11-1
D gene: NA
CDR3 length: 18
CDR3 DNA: TGTGCCAGCAGCTCCAGGGAACCTCAGACTGCCCGAGGGGGGACCCATTACTTC
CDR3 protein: CASSSREPQTARGGTHYF

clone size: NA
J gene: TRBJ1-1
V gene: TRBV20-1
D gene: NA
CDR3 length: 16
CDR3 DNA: TGCAGAGCTAGAGAGACAGGACCCATCATGAACACTGAAGCTTTCTTT
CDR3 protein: CRARETGPIMNTEAFF

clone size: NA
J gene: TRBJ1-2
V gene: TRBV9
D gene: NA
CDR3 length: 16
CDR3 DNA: TGTGCCAGCAGCGTAACGGGTTGGACGGGAAACTATGGCTACACCTTC
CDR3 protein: CASSVTGWTGNYGYTF

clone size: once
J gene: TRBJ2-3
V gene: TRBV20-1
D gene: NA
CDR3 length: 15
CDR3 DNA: TGCAGTGCTAGAGGATTTGACGGGGTCACAGATACGCAGTATTTT
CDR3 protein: CSARGFDGVTDTQYF

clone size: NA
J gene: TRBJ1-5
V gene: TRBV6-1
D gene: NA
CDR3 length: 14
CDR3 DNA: TGTGCCAGCCTATTGGACGCGTACAATCAGCCCCAGCATTTT
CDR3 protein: CASLLDAYNQPQHF

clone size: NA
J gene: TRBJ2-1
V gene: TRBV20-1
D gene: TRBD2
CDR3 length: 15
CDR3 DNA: TGCAGTGTGGAGATGTATAGCGGGAACTTAAATGAGCAGTTCTTC
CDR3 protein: CSVEMYSGNLNEQFF

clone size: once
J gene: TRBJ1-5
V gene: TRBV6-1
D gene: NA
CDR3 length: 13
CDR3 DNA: TGTGCCAGCACAACTGATAGCGATCAGCCCCAGCATTTT
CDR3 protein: CASTTDSDQPQHF

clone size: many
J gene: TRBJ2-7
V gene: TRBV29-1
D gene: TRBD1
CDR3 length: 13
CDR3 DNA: TGCAGCGTTTTTCAACAGGGGGGATACGAGCAGTACTTC
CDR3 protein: CSVFQQGGYEQYF